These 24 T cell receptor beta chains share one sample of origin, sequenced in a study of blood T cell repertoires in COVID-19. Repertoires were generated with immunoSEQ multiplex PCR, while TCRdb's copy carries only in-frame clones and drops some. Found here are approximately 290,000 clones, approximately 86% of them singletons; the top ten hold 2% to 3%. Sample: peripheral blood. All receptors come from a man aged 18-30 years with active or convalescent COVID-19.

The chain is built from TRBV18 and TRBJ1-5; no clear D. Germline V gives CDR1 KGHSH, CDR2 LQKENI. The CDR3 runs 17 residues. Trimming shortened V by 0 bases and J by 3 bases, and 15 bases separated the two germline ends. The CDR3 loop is CASSPPADRGYNQPQHF. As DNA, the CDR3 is TGTGCCAGCTCACCACCGGCGGATCGAGGTTACAATCAGCCCCAGCATTTT.

The CDR3 reads CASSEFRNTEAFF. In DNA form, the CDR3 reads TGTGCCAGCAGTGAATTTAGAAACACTGAAGCTTTCTTT. The rearrangement joins TRBV6-1 to TRBJ1-1, with D unclear. Germline values: CDR1 MNHNS, CDR2 SASEGT. There are 13 residues in the CDR3. V dropped 2 bases and J dropped 2 bases, with 6 bases sitting between them.

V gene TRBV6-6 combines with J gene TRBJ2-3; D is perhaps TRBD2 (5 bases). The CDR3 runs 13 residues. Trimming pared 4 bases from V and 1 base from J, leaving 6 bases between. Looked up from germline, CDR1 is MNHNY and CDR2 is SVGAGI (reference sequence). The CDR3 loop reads CASSSGGTDTQYF. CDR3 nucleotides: TGTGCCAGCAGTTCCGGGGGCACAGATACGCAGTATTTT.

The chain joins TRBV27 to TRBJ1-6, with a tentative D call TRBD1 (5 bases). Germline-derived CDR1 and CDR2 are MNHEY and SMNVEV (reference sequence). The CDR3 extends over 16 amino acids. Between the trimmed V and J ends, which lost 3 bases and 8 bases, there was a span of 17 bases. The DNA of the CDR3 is TGTGCCAGCAGTTTCGGGGGTGGGAGGCTTGATTCACCCCTCCACTTT. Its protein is CASSFGGGRLDSPLHF.

The CDR3 reads CASSLDFWLGVKKAFF. The CDR3 bases are TGTGCCAGCAGCTTAGATTTCTGGCTAGGCGTCAAGAAAGCTTTCTTT. This chain joins TRBV7-9 and TRBJ1-1, with D hard to call. The V gene lost 1 base and the J gene lost 9 bases, with 21 bases spanning the gap. The CDR3 is 16 amino acids. Germline V gene data show CDR1 as SEHNR and CDR2 as FQNEAQ (reference sequence).

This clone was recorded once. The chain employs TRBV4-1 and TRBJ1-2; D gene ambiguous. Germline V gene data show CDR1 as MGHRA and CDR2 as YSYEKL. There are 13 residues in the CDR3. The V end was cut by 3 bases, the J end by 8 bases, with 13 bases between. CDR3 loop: CASSHPVSRGYTF. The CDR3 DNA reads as TGCGCCAGCAGCCATCCCGTTAGCCGCGGCTACACCTTC.

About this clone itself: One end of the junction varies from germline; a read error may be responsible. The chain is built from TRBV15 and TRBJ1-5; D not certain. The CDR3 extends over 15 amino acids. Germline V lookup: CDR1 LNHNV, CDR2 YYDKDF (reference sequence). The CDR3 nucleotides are TGTGCCACCAGAAGAGATCTGGGAGTACCTCAGCCCCAGCATTTT. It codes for CATRRDLGVPQPQHF. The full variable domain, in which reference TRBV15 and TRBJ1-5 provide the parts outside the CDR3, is DAMVIQNPRYQVTQFGKPVTLSCSQTLNHNVMYWYQQKSSQAPKLLFHYYDKDFNNEADTPDNFQSRRPNTSFCFLDIRSPGLGDTAMYLCATRRDLGVPQPQHFGDGTRLSIL.

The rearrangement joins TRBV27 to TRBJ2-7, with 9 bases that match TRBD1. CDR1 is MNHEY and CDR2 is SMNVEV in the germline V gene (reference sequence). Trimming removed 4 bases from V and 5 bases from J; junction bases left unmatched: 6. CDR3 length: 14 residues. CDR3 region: CASSSGQGVHEQYF. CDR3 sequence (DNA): TGTGCCAGCAGTTCGGGACAGGGAGTCCACGAGCAGTACTTC.

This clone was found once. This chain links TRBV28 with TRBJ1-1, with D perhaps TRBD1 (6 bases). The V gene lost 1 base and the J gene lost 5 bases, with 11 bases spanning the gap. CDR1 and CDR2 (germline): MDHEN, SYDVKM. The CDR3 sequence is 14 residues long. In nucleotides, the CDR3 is TGTGCCAGCAGTTTATATGGGGGCGAGACTGAAGCTTTCTTT. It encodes CASSLYGGETEAFF. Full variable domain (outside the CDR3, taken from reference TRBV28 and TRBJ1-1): DVKVTQSSRYLVKRTGEKVFLECVQDMDHENMFWYRQDPGLGLRLIYFSYDVKMKEKGDIPEGYSVSREKKERFSLILESASTNQTSMYLCASSLYGGETEAFFGQGTRLTVV.

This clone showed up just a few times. CDR3 in amino acids: CASSQAQLTGGTNEKLFF. CDR3 in DNA: TGCGCCAGCAGCCAAGCCCAATTGACAGGGGGCACTAATGAAAAACTGTTTTTT. The genes are TRBV4-1 and TRBJ1-4; 10 bases are shared with TRBD1. The V gene end was trimmed by 1 base and the J gene end by 2 bases; junction bases not matched to a gene: 7. Germline V gives CDR1 MGHRA, CDR2 YSYEKL. The CDR3 covers 18 residues.

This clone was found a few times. The CDR3, as DNA: TGTGCCAGCAGCTTCCGGGGTGGCACTGAAGCTTTCTTT. It codes for CASSFRGGTEAFF. V usage is TRBV11-2 and J usage is TRBJ1-1, with D unresolved. This CDR3 comprises 13 residues. CDR1 and CDR2 from the germline V gene are SGHAT and FQNNGV. Trimming removed 3 bases at V and 4 bases at J, with 9 bases between.

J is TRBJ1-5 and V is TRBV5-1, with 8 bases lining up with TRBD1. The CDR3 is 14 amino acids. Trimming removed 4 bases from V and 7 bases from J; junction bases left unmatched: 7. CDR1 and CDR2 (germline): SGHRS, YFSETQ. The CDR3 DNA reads TGCGCCAGCAGCCCAGGGGGCGCCGAACAGCCCCAGCATTTT. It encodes CASSPGGAEQPQHF. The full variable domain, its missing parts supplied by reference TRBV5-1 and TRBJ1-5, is KAGVTQTPRYLIKTRGQQVTLSCSPISGHRSVSWYQQTPGQGLQFLFEYFSETQRNKGNFPGRFSGRQFSNSRSEMNVSTLELGDSALYLCASSPGGAEQPQHFGDGTRLSIL.

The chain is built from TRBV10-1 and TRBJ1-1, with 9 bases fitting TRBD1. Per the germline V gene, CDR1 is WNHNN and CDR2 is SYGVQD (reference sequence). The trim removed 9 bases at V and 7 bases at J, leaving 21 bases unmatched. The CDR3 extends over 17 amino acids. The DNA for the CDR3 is TGCGCCAGGCCACCGCCCGGACAGGGGTTCTCGCTAAGTGAAGCTTTCTTT. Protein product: CARPPPGQGFSLSEAFF.

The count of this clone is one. CDR3 amino acids: CASSYFGGGTDTQYF. The CDR3 nucleotides are TGTGCCAGCAGTTACTTTGGCGGCGGCACAGATACGCAGTATTTT. The chain joins TRBV6-2 or TRBV6-3 to TRBJ2-3; no clear D gene. There are 15 residues in the CDR3. Germline CDR1 MNHEY, CDR2 SVGEGT. V lost 1 base and J 1 base, leaving 9 bases between the germline ends.

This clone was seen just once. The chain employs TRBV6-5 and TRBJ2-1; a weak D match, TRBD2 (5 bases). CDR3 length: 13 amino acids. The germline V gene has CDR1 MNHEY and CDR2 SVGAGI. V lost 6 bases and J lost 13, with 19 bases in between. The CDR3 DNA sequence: TGTGCCAGCAGCTCCGTAGTAGCGTCGTATCAGTTCTTC. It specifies CASSSVVASYQFF.

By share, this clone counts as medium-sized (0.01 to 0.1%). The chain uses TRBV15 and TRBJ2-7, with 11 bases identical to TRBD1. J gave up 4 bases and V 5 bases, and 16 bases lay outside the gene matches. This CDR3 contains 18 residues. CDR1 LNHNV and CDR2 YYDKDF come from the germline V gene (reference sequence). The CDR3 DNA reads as TGTGCCACCAGCGAAGATAGGACAGGGGGCGTATTGGAGTACGAGCAGTACTTC. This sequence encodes CATSEDRTGGVLEYEQYF.

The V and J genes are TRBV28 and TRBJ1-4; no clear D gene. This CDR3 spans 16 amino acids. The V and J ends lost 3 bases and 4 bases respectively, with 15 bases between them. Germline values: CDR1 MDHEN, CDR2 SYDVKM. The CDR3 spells CASSLWPSRNNEKLFF. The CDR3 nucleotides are TGTGCCAGCAGTTTGTGGCCCTCCAGAAATAATGAAAAACTGTTTTTT.

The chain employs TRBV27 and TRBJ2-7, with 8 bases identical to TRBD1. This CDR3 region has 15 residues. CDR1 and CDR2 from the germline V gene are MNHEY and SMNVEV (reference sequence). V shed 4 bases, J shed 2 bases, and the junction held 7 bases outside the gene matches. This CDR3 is CASSSPGTGTYEQYF. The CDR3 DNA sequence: TGTGCCAGCAGTTCACCCGGGACAGGAACCTACGAGCAGTACTTC.

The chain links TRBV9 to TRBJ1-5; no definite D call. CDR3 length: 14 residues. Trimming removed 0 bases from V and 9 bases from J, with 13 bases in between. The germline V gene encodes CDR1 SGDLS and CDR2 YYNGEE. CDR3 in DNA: TGTGCCAGCAGCGTAGGGGCACCTGGGTGGCCCCAGCATTTT. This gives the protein CASSVGAPGWPQHF.

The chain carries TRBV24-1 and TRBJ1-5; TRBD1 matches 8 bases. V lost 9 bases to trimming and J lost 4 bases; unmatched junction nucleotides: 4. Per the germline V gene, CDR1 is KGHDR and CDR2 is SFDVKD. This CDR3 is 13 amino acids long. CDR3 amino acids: CATSRTGNQPQHF. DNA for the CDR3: TGTGCCACCTCCCGGACAGGGAATCAGCCCCAGCATTTT.

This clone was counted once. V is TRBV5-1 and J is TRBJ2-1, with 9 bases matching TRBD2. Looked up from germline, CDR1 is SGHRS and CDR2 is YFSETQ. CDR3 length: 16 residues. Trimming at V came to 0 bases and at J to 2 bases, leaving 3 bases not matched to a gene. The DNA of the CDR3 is TGCGCCAGCAGCTTGGTCCTAGCGGGACCCTACAATGAGCAGTTCTTC. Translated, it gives CASSLVLAGPYNEQFF.

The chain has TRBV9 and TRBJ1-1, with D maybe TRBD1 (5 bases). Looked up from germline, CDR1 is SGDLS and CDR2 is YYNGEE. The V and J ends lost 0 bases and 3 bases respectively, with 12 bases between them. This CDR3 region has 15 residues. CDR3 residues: CASSVEGAPYTEAFF. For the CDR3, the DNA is TGTGCCAGCAGCGTAGAAGGGGCGCCTTACACTGAAGCTTTCTTT.

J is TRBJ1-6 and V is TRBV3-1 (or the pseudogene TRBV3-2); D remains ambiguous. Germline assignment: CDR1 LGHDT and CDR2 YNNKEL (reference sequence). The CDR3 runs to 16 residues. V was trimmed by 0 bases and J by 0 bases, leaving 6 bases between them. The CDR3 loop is CASSQETSSYNSPLHF. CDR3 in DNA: TGTGCCAGCAGCCAAGAAACGAGCTCCTATAATTCACCCCTCCACTTT.

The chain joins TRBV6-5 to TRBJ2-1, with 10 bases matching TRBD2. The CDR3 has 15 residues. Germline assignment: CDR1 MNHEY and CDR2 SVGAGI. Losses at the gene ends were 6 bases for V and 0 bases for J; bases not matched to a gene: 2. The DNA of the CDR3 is TGTGCCAGCAGAATAGCGGGGGGCTCCTACAATGAGCAGTTCTTC. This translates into CASRIAGGSYNEQFF.